The rows below give T cell receptor beta chains drawn from one sample of a study of T cell responses to AZD1222 COVID-19 vaccine. TCRdb's table, derived via immunoSEQ multiplex PCR, lists solely in-frame clones and lacks some. This table holds approximately 130,000 clones, about 90% found once. Here the sequenced sample was peripheral blood, taken on day 0 of AZD1222 vaccination. The receptors here all came from an adult in good health. The conserved cysteine and the conserved F or W are not part of the CDR3 here. The order of the fields is D gene, V gene, J gene, CDR3 protein. A D gene is named only where the DNA matches it firmly.

d_gene: TRBD1
v_gene: TRBV5-1
j_gene: TRBJ2-7
CDR3aa: ASSVQGGVHEQY

d_gene: NA
v_gene: TRBV2
j_gene: TRBJ2-7
CDR3aa: ASREGRQGFYEQY

d_gene: TRBD2
v_gene: TRBV2
j_gene: TRBJ2-1
CDR3aa: ASSERTSSQF

d_gene: NA
v_gene: TRBV9
j_gene: TRBJ1-2
CDR3aa: ASSPSIQNNYGYT

d_gene: NA
v_gene: TRBV7-9
j_gene: TRBJ1-4
CDR3aa: ASSTLGGSNEKLF

d_gene: NA
v_gene: TRBV7-2
j_gene: TRBJ2-5
CDR3aa: ASSLALTTPWGVETQY

d_gene: NA
v_gene: TRBV7-2
j_gene: TRBJ1-1
CDR3aa: ASSLVGGWTEAF

d_gene: NA
v_gene: TRBV9
j_gene: TRBJ2-1
CDR3aa: ASSTQGLRVSNEQF

d_gene: NA
v_gene: TRBV9
j_gene: TRBJ1-6
CDR3aa: ASSPRAGLSNSPLH

d_gene: NA
v_gene: TRBV7-8
j_gene: TRBJ1-1
CDR3aa: ASSPPSRNTEAF

d_gene: NA
v_gene: TRBV2
j_gene: TRBJ1-2
CDR3aa: ASRGADGYT

d_gene: NA
v_gene: TRBV6-5
j_gene: TRBJ1-1
CDR3aa: ASSYAGNTEAF

d_gene: TRBD2
v_gene: TRBV28
j_gene: TRBJ2-1
CDR3aa: ASREVAGLNEQF

d_gene: TRBD2
v_gene: TRBV10-2
j_gene: TRBJ2-2
CDR3aa: ASVPGLGGELF

d_gene: NA
v_gene: TRBV2
j_gene: TRBJ2-5
CDR3aa: ASSEGGLTTQY

d_gene: NA
v_gene: TRBV18
j_gene: TRBJ1-2
CDR3aa: ASSGGSGGYT

d_gene: NA
v_gene: TRBV12-3/TRBV12-4
j_gene: TRBJ2-7
CDR3aa: ASSHGLYEQY

d_gene: NA
v_gene: TRBV27
j_gene: TRBJ2-7
CDR3aa: ASSRTRTSYEQY

d_gene: TRBD1
v_gene: TRBV30
j_gene: TRBJ1-2
CDR3aa: AWQGQGARPLNGYT

d_gene: TRBD2
v_gene: TRBV7-3
j_gene: TRBJ2-5
CDR3aa: ASSLILAGEETQY

d_gene: NA
v_gene: TRBV5-1
j_gene: TRBJ2-1
CDR3aa: ASTPGGGSGSSSYNEQF

d_gene: NA
v_gene: TRBV3-1/TRBV3-2
j_gene: TRBJ1-4
CDR3aa: ASSHRRGGVEKLF

d_gene: NA
v_gene: TRBV18
j_gene: TRBJ2-1
CDR3aa: ASSPQSERMWQF

d_gene: NA
v_gene: TRBV27
j_gene: TRBJ2-1
CDR3aa: ASSLLSSYNEQF

d_gene: TRBD1
v_gene: TRBV7-9
j_gene: TRBJ1-3
CDR3aa: ASSLFEGQGLRNTIY

d_gene: NA
v_gene: TRBV30
j_gene: TRBJ1-1
CDR3aa: AWSRGIEAF

d_gene: NA
v_gene: TRBV9
j_gene: TRBJ2-5
CDR3aa: ASSGGEYQETQY

d_gene: NA
v_gene: TRBV18
j_gene: TRBJ1-2
CDR3aa: ASSITRQTNGYT

d_gene: TRBD1
v_gene: TRBV4-2
j_gene: TRBJ1-4
CDR3aa: ASSQDPARGRNEKLF

d_gene: NA
v_gene: TRBV12-3/TRBV12-4
j_gene: TRBJ1-1
CDR3aa: ASSFGGPAF

d_gene: NA
v_gene: TRBV30
j_gene: TRBJ1-5
CDR3aa: AWSVLWGSNQPQH

d_gene: NA
v_gene: TRBV30
j_gene: TRBJ1-6
CDR3aa: AWKGSSYNSPLH

d_gene: NA
v_gene: TRBV7-9
j_gene: TRBJ1-6
CDR3aa: ASSLDGSYNSPLH

d_gene: TRBD1
v_gene: TRBV2
j_gene: TRBJ2-2
CDR3aa: ASRVGQEIRELF

d_gene: NA
v_gene: TRBV6-5
j_gene: TRBJ1-1
CDR3aa: ASSRAGSSEAF

d_gene: TRBD2
v_gene: TRBV5-1
j_gene: TRBJ2-1
CDR3aa: ASSLGYGTSGVKQF

d_gene: TRBD1
v_gene: TRBV7-9
j_gene: TRBJ2-1
CDR3aa: ASSQTGNEQF

d_gene: NA
v_gene: TRBV29-1
j_gene: TRBJ1-2
CDR3aa: SANGAPVNYGYT

d_gene: TRBD1
v_gene: TRBV7-9
j_gene: TRBJ1-2
CDR3aa: ASSSGTGGATGYT

d_gene: NA
v_gene: TRBV18
j_gene: TRBJ2-5
CDR3aa: ASSPLGAGGETQY

d_gene: TRBD1
v_gene: TRBV2
j_gene: TRBJ2-2
CDR3aa: ASRKTGADTGELF

d_gene: TRBD2
v_gene: TRBV5-3
j_gene: TRBJ2-7
CDR3aa: ARSLGRREGKYEQY

d_gene: NA
v_gene: TRBV27
j_gene: TRBJ1-2
CDR3aa: ASSGRQDIGYGYT

d_gene: NA
v_gene: TRBV30
j_gene: TRBJ2-7
CDR3aa: AWKVRGSGAYEQY

d_gene: NA
v_gene: TRBV28
j_gene: TRBJ2-3
CDR3aa: ASTPSLDGTDTQY

d_gene: NA
v_gene: TRBV15
j_gene: TRBJ1-5
CDR3aa: ATSRDKGLNQPQH

d_gene: NA
v_gene: TRBV13
j_gene: TRBJ1-1
CDR3aa: ASSLTSPEAF

d_gene: NA
v_gene: TRBV28
j_gene: TRBJ1-5
CDR3aa: ASSHQMSNQPQH

d_gene: NA
v_gene: TRBV5-4
j_gene: TRBJ2-7
CDR3aa: ASSSATYEQY

d_gene: NA
v_gene: TRBV18
j_gene: TRBJ1-5
CDR3aa: ASSELSHQPQH

d_gene: NA
v_gene: TRBV18
j_gene: TRBJ2-1
CDR3aa: ASSPQGTYNEQF

d_gene: NA
v_gene: TRBV6-2/TRBV6-3
j_gene: TRBJ1-1
CDR3aa: ASSYSTGGEAF

d_gene: NA
v_gene: TRBV19
j_gene: TRBJ2-1
CDR3aa: ASSIGTYNEQF